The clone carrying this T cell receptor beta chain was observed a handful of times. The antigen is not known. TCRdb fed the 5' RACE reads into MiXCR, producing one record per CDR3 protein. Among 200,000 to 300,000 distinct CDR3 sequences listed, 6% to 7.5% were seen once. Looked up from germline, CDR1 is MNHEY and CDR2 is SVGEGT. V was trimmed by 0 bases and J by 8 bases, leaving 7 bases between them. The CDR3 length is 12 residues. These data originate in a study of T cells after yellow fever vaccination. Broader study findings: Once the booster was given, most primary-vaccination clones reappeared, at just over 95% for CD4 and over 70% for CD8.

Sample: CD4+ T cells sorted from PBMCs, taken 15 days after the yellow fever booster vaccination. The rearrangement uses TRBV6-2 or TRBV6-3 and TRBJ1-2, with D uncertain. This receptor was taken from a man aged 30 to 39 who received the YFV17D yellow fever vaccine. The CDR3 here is CASSYSAGGYTF. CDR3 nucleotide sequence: TGTGCCAGCAGTTACTCGGCCGGCGGCTACACCTTC.